A single sample gave rise to the 10 T cell receptor beta chains below, sequenced in a study of shared clonotypes between healthy human individuals. The assay was immunoSEQ multiplex PCR, and TCRdb's table has in-frame clones only and misses some. Seen here are roughly 2.1 million clones, about 92% observed once, and the top ten hold approximately 1.7%. Cells designated naive CD8 were CD45RO-negative and were positively selected for CCR7, with terminally differentiated effector memory CD45RA+ cells excluded. Sequencing was performed on naive CD8+ T cells from PBMCs. The source of these receptors is a man younger than 35 in good health. Some clones in this sample may be carry-over from other donors' samples.

This chain joins TRBV6-6 and TRBJ2-7; the match to TRBD1 covers 7 bases. V gave up 6 bases and J gave up 0 bases; unmatched junction bases: 11. The CDR3 is 16 residues long. Germline V CDR1 and CDR2: MNHNY, SVGAGI (reference sequence). CDR3 protein: CASSPKTTGSSYEQYF. The CDR3 DNA sequence: TGTGCCAGCAGCCCAAAGACGACAGGGTCCTCCTACGAGCAGTACTTC.

V and J are TRBV7-8 and TRBJ2-7, with no clear D. Germline assignment: CDR1 SGHVS and CDR2 FQNEAQ. Trimming left V 6 bases short and J 2 bases short, with 11 bases between. CDR3 length equals 13 residues. The CDR3 is CASRKDGTYEQYF. The CDR3 DNA follows: TGTGCCAGCAGGAAGGACGGCACCTACGAGCAGTACTTC. Looking up the rest from reference TRBV7-8 and TRBJ2-7 gives the full variable domain: GAGVSQSPRYKVAKRGQDVALRCDPISGHVSLFWYQQALGQGPEFLTYFQNEAQLDKSGLPSDRFFAERPEGSVSTLKIQRTQQEDSAVYLCASRKDGTYEQYFGPGTRLTVT.

V usage is TRBV27 and J usage is TRBJ2-5; D is undetermined. The J call may be wrong; the DNA end is better matched by TRBJ2-7. Germline values: CDR1 MNHEY, CDR2 SMNVEV (reference sequence). This CDR3 is 14 amino acids long. CDR3 sequence: CASSLADRSYEQYF. The DNA of the CDR3 is TGTGCCAGCAGTTTGGCGGATCGATCCTACGAGCAGTACTTC.

The chain employs TRBV7-8 and TRBJ1-2; D gene uncertain. The CDR3 is 13 amino acids. The V gene's germline CDR1 is SGHVS and CDR2 FQNEAQ. Trimming pared 2 bases from V and 4 bases from J, leaving 8 bases between. The CDR3 sequence is CASSLSITYGYTF. The CDR3 coding sequence is TGTGCCAGCAGCTTAAGTATTACCTATGGCTACACCTTC.

As for this clone: The same CDR3 can be traced to other DNA sequences in this sample. The J gene is TRBJ2-7, the V gene TRBV6-5; no firm D call. This CDR3 region has 11 residues. The V and J ends lost 0 bases and 7 bases respectively, with 4 bases between them. Germline V gene lookup returns CDR1 MNHEY and CDR2 SVGAGI. The CDR3: CASSYSNEQYF. In DNA form, the CDR3 reads TGTGCCAGCAGTTACTCGAATGAGCAGTACTTC.

This chain connects TRBV18 to TRBJ2-6, with D maybe TRBD2 (5 bases). The CDR3 has 14 amino acids. Germline V gene sequence: CDR1 KGHSH, CDR2 LQKENI. Trimming pared 6 bases from V and 3 bases from J, leaving 9 bases between. In DNA form, the CDR3 reads TGTGCCAGCTCCCCGGGGTATGGGGCCAACGTCCTGACTTTC. It is translated as CASSPGYGANVLTF.

This clone was found once. Other nucleotide sequences from this sample produce the same CDR3. The V call is TRBV27, the J call TRBJ2-1; perhaps TRBD1 as D (6 bases). Germline V CDR1 and CDR2: MNHEY, SMNVEV (reference sequence). The CDR3 totals 14 residues. The V gene lost 6 bases and the J gene lost 4 bases, with 13 bases spanning the gap. The CDR3 reads CASSPGTTYNEQFF. CDR3 in DNA: TGTGCCAGCAGCCCGGGGACAACTTACAATGAGCAGTTCTTC.

The chain links TRBV6-5 to TRBJ2-7; TRBD1 agrees at 7 bases. The CDR3 has 14 residues. V lost 6 bases to trimming and J lost 3 bases; unmatched junction nucleotides: 8. Germline CDR1 MNHEY, CDR2 SVGAGI. The CDR3 here is CASSPGQRVYEQYF. DNA for the CDR3: TGTGCCAGCAGCCCGGGACAGAGAGTCTACGAGCAGTACTTC.

The V call is TRBV6-1, the J call TRBJ2-7, with D unresolved. This CDR3 is 15 amino acids long. CDR1 and CDR2 from the germline V gene are MNHNS and SASEGT. Trimming stripped 10 bases from V and 2 bases from J, with 21 bases between. The DNA of the CDR3 is TGTGCCACCACGACCGGCATTTTCAGGACCTACGAGCAGTACTTC. Translating it yields CATTTGIFRTYEQYF.

This chain links TRBV7-3 with TRBJ2-3, with D possibly matching TRBD2 (5 bases). V was pared by 4 bases and J by 0 bases, with 11 bases between. The germline V gene has CDR1 SGHTA and CDR2 FQGTGA. The CDR3 loop spans 15 amino acids. DNA for the CDR3: TGTGCCAGCAGCTCCCCGAGGGCTAGCACAGATACGCAGTATTTT. Residues: CASSSPRASTDTQYF.